The TCR beta chain described here comes from a study of T-cell memory formation after mild COVID-19. Study-wide results and limits: Clones contracting over day 15 to 85 were CD4/CD8 balanced, with later expanders leaning CD4+. The SARS-CoV-2 specificity of second-wave clones reaching peak at day 37 remained unverified. Researchers report contracting CD4+ clones mostly in CM and EM, with CD8+ clones in EMRA.

There are a few counts of this clonotype. The antigen remains unidentified. TCR alpha and TCR beta cDNA libraries with sample barcodes and UMIs came from 5'RACE using constant-segment primers. TCRdb called the 5' RACE reads again in MiXCR, with one record for every CDR3 protein. The sample holds 250,000 to 400,000 distinct CDR3 sequences, about 13% seen once. The CDR3 covers 14 residues. CDR1 is DFQATT, CDR2 SNEGSKA, per germline (reference sequence). V was shortened by 4 bases and J by 1 base, with 13 bases between the two germline ends. The specimen sequenced was PBMCs or a T cell subset sorted from them (not recorded which). The sequence came from a man in his late teens or twenties who had mild COVID-19 (a few samples of this study predate the infection). Cell type and time point are not known. V usage is TRBV20-1 and J usage is TRBJ1-1; TRBD1 might be the D (6 bases). CDR3 amino acids: CSAKQGSGNTEAFF. DNA for the CDR3: TGCAGTGCTAAGCAGGGGTCGGGGAACACTGAAGCTTTCTTT.